The 20 T cell receptor beta chains presented below share a single source sample, sequenced in a study of blood T cell repertoires in COVID-19. Method: immunoSEQ multiplex PCR; TCRdb's copy keeps in-frame clones and lacks some. The sample consists of a few hundred thousand clones, about 88% of them appearing once. The sample comprised PBMCs or T cells enriched from blood (not recorded which). Receptors originate from a woman aged 55-70 years in a cohort exposed to, infected with or recovered from COVID-19 (not recorded which).

The V and J genes are TRBV11-1 and TRBJ1-5; D ambiguous. The CDR3 runs 13 residues. Trimming stripped 3 bases from V and 5 bases from J, with 8 bases between. Germline assignment: CDR1 SGHAT and CDR2 FQDESV (reference sequence). The DNA for the CDR3 is TGTGCCAGCAGCTTTTCAACGGATCAGCCCCAGCATTTT. It is translated as CASSFSTDQPQHF. The full variable domain, in which reference TRBV11-1 and TRBJ1-5 provide the parts outside the CDR3, is EAEVAQSPRYKITEKSQAVAFWCDPISGHATLYWYRQILGQGPELLVQFQDESVVDDSQLPKDRFSAERLKGVDSTLKIQPAELGDSAMYLCASSFSTDQPQHFGDGTRLSIL.

The V and J genes are TRBV19 and TRBJ1-5; D remains unclear. Germline V gene sequence: CDR1 LNHDA, CDR2 SQIVND (reference sequence). The length of the CDR3 is 19 residues. Between the trimmed V and J ends, which lost 0 bases and 1 base, there was a span of 19 bases. This chain's CDR3 is CASSIDSGIGFLSNQPQHF. In DNA form, the CDR3 reads TGTGCCAGTAGTATAGATTCGGGTATTGGGTTTCTGAGCAATCAGCCCCAGCATTTT.

V usage is TRBV19 and J usage is TRBJ2-5; 11 bases agree with TRBD2. The V segment lost 0 bases and the J segment 6 bases; nucleotides outside the gene matches: 3. The CDR3 sequence is 15 residues long. Germline CDR1 LNHDA, CDR2 SQIVND (reference sequence). The CDR3 coding sequence is TGTGCCAGTAGTATAGAGGCTAGCGGGGGGAAGACCCAGTACTTC. Translation gives CASSIEASGGKTQYF.

This chain joins TRBV2 and TRBJ2-7, with 11 bases aligning to TRBD1. Germline CDR1 and CDR2: SNHLY and FYNNEI. V gave up 9 bases and J gave up 4 bases; unmatched junction bases: 8. CDR3 length equals 14 residues. This CDR3 reads CASGTGGSGYEQYF. For the CDR3, the DNA is TGTGCCAGTGGGACAGGGGGGTCAGGATACGAGCAGTACTTC.

A single count supports this clone. The V call is TRBV19, the J call TRBJ2-1; 7 bases are a match to TRBD1. Germline V gene sequence: CDR1 LNHDA, CDR2 SQIVND (reference sequence). This CDR3 is built from 15 residues. With 5 bases clipped from V and 9 bases from J, the junction kept 13 bases outside the gene matches. CDR3 coding DNA: TGTGCCAGTAGTCCCGGACAGGTGCGGGTTCGTGAGCAGTTCTTC. Its protein product is CASSPGQVRVREQFF.

The gene calls are TRBV7-2 and TRBJ2-3; D might be TRBD2 (5 bases). V lost 5 bases, J lost 3 bases, and 15 bases lay in between. CDR3 length equals 15 residues. Germline V CDR1 and CDR2: SGHTA, FQGNSA. CDR3 bases: TGTGCCAGCAGCCCGATCGTGAGGGCGACAGATACGCAGTATTTT. As protein: CASSPIVRATDTQYF.

The chain couples TRBV5-4 to TRBJ2-2; 10 nucleotides align to TRBD2. V was pared by 4 bases and J by 5 bases, with 5 bases of the junction left unmatched. This CDR3 is 15 amino acids long. Germline CDR1 SGHNT, CDR2 YYREEE (reference sequence). For the CDR3, the DNA is TGTGCCAGCAGCGGTAGCGGGAGGATTACCGGGGAGCTGTTTTTT. It encodes CASSGSGRITGELFF. The whole variable domain, filled in from reference TRBV5-4 and TRBJ2-2, reads ETGVTQSPTHLIKTRGQQVTLRCSSQSGHNTVSWYQQALGQGPQFIFQYYREEENGRGNFPPRFSGLQFPNYSSELNVNALELDDSALYLCASSGSGRITGELFFGEGSRLTVL.

The chain joins TRBV6-5 to TRBJ1-6, with 7 bases that match TRBD1. The CDR3 loop spans 15 amino acids. With 6 bases clipped from V and 9 bases from J, the junction kept 11 bases outside the gene matches. Germline V CDR1 and CDR2: MNHEY, SVGAGI. CDR3 residues: CASRTDRNLFSPLHF. The CDR3 coding sequence is TGTGCCAGCAGGACGGACAGGAACCTCTTTTCACCCCTCCACTTT.

V gene TRBV5-4 combines with J gene TRBJ2-5, with 8 bases that match TRBD2. The CDR3 runs 15 residues. The junction had 9 bases not matched to a gene; V was cut back by 3 bases and J by 5 bases. Germline values: CDR1 SGHNT, CDR2 YYREEE (reference sequence). CDR3 region: CASSSGTSGGETQYF. As DNA, the CDR3 is TGTGCCAGCAGCTCCGGGACTAGTGGGGGGGAGACCCAGTACTTC.

CDR3 region: CASSMGQGINYGYTF. The CDR3 coding sequence is TGTGCCAGTAGTATGGGACAGGGGATTAACTATGGCTACACCTTC. This sequence joins TRBV19 and TRBJ1-2; the match to TRBD1 covers 10 bases. V was clipped by 3 bases and J by 1 base; unmatched bases: 2. The CDR3 loop spans 15 amino acids. Germline lookup yields CDR1 LNHDA and CDR2 SQIVND (reference sequence).

V and J are TRBV18 and TRBJ2-2; no firm D call. Germline CDR1 is KGHSH and CDR2 is LQKENI. The germline V and J ends were trimmed by 6 bases and 6 bases, with 17 bases remaining between them. The CDR3 is made up of 15 amino acids. CDR3 nucleotides: TGTGCCAGCTCGCCCACTAACCTAGATGCCGGGGAGCTGTTTTTT. Translation: CASSPTNLDAGELFF.

J is TRBJ2-3 and V is TRBV7-9; D gene ambiguous. Germline CDR1 and CDR2: SEHNR and FQNEAQ (reference sequence). CDR3 length: 16 residues. Trimming stripped 0 bases from V and 0 bases from J, with 10 bases between. The CDR3 loop reads CASSLAVVSSTDTQYF. CDR3 DNA sequence: TGTGCCAGCAGCTTAGCGGTAGTGTCTAGCACAGATACGCAGTATTTT. The variable domain in full, completed from reference TRBV7-9 and TRBJ2-3, reads DTGVSQNPRHKITKRGQNVTFRCDPISEHNRLYWYRQTLGQGPEFLTYFQNEAQLEKSRLLSDRFSAERPKGSFSTLEIQRTEQGDSAMYLCASSLAVVSSTDTQYFGPGTRLTVL.

The chain has TRBV27 and TRBJ1-5; D gene uncertain. Germline V lookup: CDR1 MNHEY, CDR2 SMNVEV (reference sequence). V lost 4 bases and J 4 bases, leaving 14 bases between the germline ends. This CDR3 has 15 amino acids. The CDR3 sequence is CASSSEGSGNQPQHF. CDR3 coding DNA: TGTGCCAGCAGTTCCGAAGGGTCGGGGAATCAGCCCCAGCATTTT.

The rearrangement joins TRBV12-3 or TRBV12-4 to TRBJ1-1; D not certain. The CDR3 covers 13 residues. Trimming shortened V by 7 bases and J by 4 bases, and 13 bases separated the two germline ends. CDR3 loop: CASTVGTVTEAFF. CDR3 in DNA: TGTGCCAGCACCGTGGGCACAGTCACTGAAGCTTTCTTT.

The chain joins TRBV2 to TRBJ2-1; TRBD2 is a possible D gene (5 bases). CDR1 and CDR2 (germline): SNHLY, FYNNEI. Trimming took 3 bases from V and 7 from J, leaving 10 bases between them. There are 13 residues in the CDR3. Here the CDR3 DNA reads TGTGCCAGCAGTGATCGAGGGTTTAATGAGCAGTTCTTC. Translated, it gives CASSDRGFNEQFF.

This clone was counted a single time. V and J are TRBV4-2 and TRBJ1-2; 7 positions match TRBD1. This CDR3 is 14 amino acids long. CDR1 is LGHNA, CDR2 YNFKEQ, per germline. With 7 bases clipped from V and 3 bases from J, the junction kept 8 bases outside the gene matches. CDR3 DNA: TGTGCCAGCACCAGACAGGGATCGGACTATGGCTACACCTTC. Its protein product is CASTRQGSDYGYTF.

V gene TRBV6-2 or TRBV6-3 combines with J gene TRBJ2-5; 8 bases are a match to TRBD2. Germline loops: CDR1 MNHEY, CDR2 SVGEGT. The CDR3 consists of 15 residues. Trimming cost V 2 bases and J 5 bases; bases outside gene matches: 7. This CDR3 is CASSYTGLAGETQYF. The CDR3, as DNA: TGTGCCAGCAGTTACACCGGACTAGCCGGTGAGACCCAGTACTTC.

The chain links TRBV5-1 to TRBJ2-2; 8 bases match TRBD1. The CDR3 is 16 amino acids. Unmatched junction bases numbered 6, after V lost 4 bases and J lost 1 base. CDR1 is SGHRS, CDR2 YFSETQ, per germline. The CDR3 sequence: CASSPGQGRNTGELFF. The CDR3 bases are TGCGCCAGCAGCCCCGGACAGGGAAGGAACACCGGGGAGCTGTTTTTT.

For the CDR3, the DNA is TGTGCCAGCAGCTTAGACGGGACAGGGGGCCACACAGATACGCAGTATTTT. Translated, it gives CASSLDGTGGHTDTQYF. The chain carries TRBV11-2 and TRBJ2-3, with 12 bases matching TRBD1. The V gene end was trimmed by 0 bases and the J gene end by 2 bases; junction bases not matched to a gene: 3. The CDR3 runs to 17 residues. Germline V lookup: CDR1 SGHAT, CDR2 FQNNGV.

This sequence joins TRBV5-4 and TRBJ2-1, with 8 bases aligning to TRBD2. Germline CDR1 and CDR2: SGHNT and YYREEE (reference sequence). The CDR3 totals 14 residues. J lost 11 bases, V lost 0 bases, and 7 bases had no gene match. Here the CDR3 DNA reads TGTGCCAGCAGCTTGGGCGGGACTAGGCCTCAGCAGTTCTTC. Encoded protein: CASSLGGTRPQQFF.